These 6 T cell receptor beta chains were sequenced from one sample in a study of blood T cell repertoires in COVID-19. Measured with immunoSEQ multiplex PCR; TCRdb has only the in-frame clones, and not every one. The profile shows fewer than 350,000 clones, 81% of them singletons. The sequenced sample was peripheral blood. The receptors were gathered from a woman aged 55-70 years with active or convalescent COVID-19.

V usage is TRBV12-5 and J usage is TRBJ1-5, with TRBD1 as a possible D gene (6 bases). This CDR3 is built from 14 residues. Germline V lookup: CDR1 LGHNT, CDR2 FRNRAP. V was cut by 6 bases and J by 2 bases, with 11 bases left in between. The CDR3 loop is CASGQGFGNQPQHF. The CDR3 coding sequence is TGTGCTAGTGGCCAGGGGTTTGGCAATCAGCCCCAGCATTTT.

This sequence joins TRBV27 and TRBJ1-5; TRBD1 is a possible D gene (5 bases). Germline V CDR1 and CDR2: MNHEY, SMNVEV (reference sequence). Trimming pared 6 bases from V and 4 bases from J, leaving 13 bases between. The CDR3 loop spans 14 amino acids. The DNA for the CDR3 is TGTGCCAGCAGAACCCGGGACTGGAATCAGCCCCAGCATTTT. Protein: CASRTRDWNQPQHF.

This clone was counted a single time. This chain links TRBV5-6 with TRBJ2-1, with 9 bases that match TRBD2. V dropped 5 bases and J dropped 4; count of bases not matched to a gene: 7. The CDR3 runs 15 residues. CDR1 SGHDT and CDR2 YYEEEE come from the germline V gene. CDR3 sequence: CASSVSGGIYNEQFF. DNA for the CDR3: TGTGCCAGCAGTGTAAGCGGGGGGATTTACAATGAGCAGTTCTTC.

The chain couples TRBV6-5 to TRBJ2-1, with D perhaps TRBD2 (7 bases). Germline CDR1 reads MNHEY; CDR2 reads SVGAGI. The CDR3 runs 15 residues. Trimming cost V 6 bases and J 3 bases, with 15 bases left between them. The CDR3 DNA is TGTGCCAGCAGGGGAGGGGGGTCCCGCTACAATGAGCAGTTCTTC. It codes for CASRGGGSRYNEQFF.

The chain uses TRBV9 and TRBJ1-2, with 9 bases lining up with TRBD1. Germline V lookup: CDR1 SGDLS, CDR2 YYNGEE. This CDR3 spans 17 amino acids. J was trimmed by 5 bases and V by 3 bases; bases with no gene match: 14. For the CDR3, the DNA is TGTGCCAGCAGCGCGCTGATAGGACAGGGGATGTGGTATGGCTACACCTTC. This translates into CASSALIGQGMWYGYTF.

The rearrangement links TRBV11-2 to TRBJ2-1, with TRBD2 identical over 10 bases. V gave up 2 bases and J gave up 5 bases; unmatched junction bases: 9. The germline V gene encodes CDR1 SGHAT and CDR2 FQNNGV. The CDR3 has 17 residues. CDR3 sequence: CASSLWPAGGLDNEQFF. The DNA for the CDR3 is TGTGCCAGCAGCTTATGGCCAGCGGGGGGGCTCGACAATGAGCAGTTCTTC.